The next 23 T cell receptor beta chains were all read from a single sample in a study of T cell changes during pregnancy in multiple sclerosis. TCRdb's table, derived via immunoSEQ multiplex PCR, lists solely in-frame clones and lacks some. The sample lists roughly 36,000 clones, 91% seen once, with about 5.9% in the top ten. The specimen was CD8+ T cells from peripheral blood mononuclear cells, collected in the second trimester of pregnancy. These receptor sequences come from a female donor with multiple sclerosis, enrolled in a pregnancy study.

This clone was detected only once. This chain connects TRBV4-2 to TRBJ2-2; D is unclear. Germline V gene lookup returns CDR1 LGHNA and CDR2 YNFKEQ. V lost 1 base, J lost 4 bases, and 7 bases lay in between. The CDR3 runs to 14 residues. CDR3 coding DNA: TGTGCCAGCAGCCAAGGGGCTGGCACCGGGGAGCTGTTTTTT. This gives the protein CASSQGAGTGELFF.

This sequence joins TRBV5-1 and TRBJ2-4, with a possible D match to TRBD1 (6 bases). The CDR3 has 14 amino acids. The V end lost 0 bases, the J end lost 7 bases, and 11 bases lay between the germline ends. The germline V gene encodes CDR1 SGHRS and CDR2 YFSETQ. CDR3 bases: TGCGCCAGCAGCTTGGTTCAGGGGCGGAACATTCAGTACTTC. Protein sequence: CASSLVQGRNIQYF.

The rearrangement links TRBV28 to TRBJ1-5; tentatively, D is TRBD1 (5 bases). The CDR3 runs 13 residues. CDR1 and CDR2 from the germline V gene are MDHEN and SYDVKM. Trimming took off 2 bases at V and 9 bases at J, with 11 bases between the two ends. CDR3 sequence (DNA): TGTGCCAGCAGTTTAGTCAGCACAGGGCCCCAGCATTTT. Amino acids: CASSLVSTGPQHF. The variable domain in full, completed from reference TRBV28 and TRBJ1-5, reads DVKVTQSSRYLVKRTGEKVFLECVQDMDHENMFWYRQDPGLGLRLIYFSYDVKMKEKGDIPEGYSVSREKKERFSLILESASTNQTSMYLCASSLVSTGPQHFGDGTRLSIL.

The J gene is TRBJ2-2, the V gene TRBV7-9, with 10 nucleotides matching TRBD2. The V segment lost 10 bases and the J segment 1 base; nucleotides outside the gene matches: 3. Germline V CDR1 and CDR2: SEHNR, FQNEAQ (reference sequence). The CDR3 is 14 amino acids. The CDR3 DNA follows: TGTGCCACCCGGACTAGCGGGAACACCGGGGAGCTGTTTTTT. Protein sequence: CATRTSGNTGELFF.

CDR3 bases: TGTGCCAGCAGCCGCGGACAGGTTACTGAAGCTTTCTTT. This sequence encodes CASSRGQVTEAFF. The chain carries TRBV5-6 and TRBJ1-1, with 7 nucleotides matching TRBD1. Germline CDR1 SGHDT, CDR2 YYEEEE. The CDR3 is made up of 13 amino acids. V was pared by 4 bases and J by 5 bases, with 5 bases of the junction left unmatched.

V gene TRBV27 combines with J gene TRBJ1-1; 7 bases align to TRBD1. Germline V lookup: CDR1 MNHEY, CDR2 SMNVEV (reference sequence). This CDR3 has 13 amino acids. V shed 3 bases, J shed 8 bases, and the junction held 6 bases outside the gene matches. The CDR3 here is CASSFTGDEEAFF. The CDR3, as DNA: TGTGCCAGCAGTTTTACAGGGGATGAAGAAGCTTTCTTT.

For the CDR3, the DNA is TGCAGTGGTTTTGAGGAGACCCAGTACTTC. Amino acids: CSGFEETQYF. This chain links TRBV20-1 with TRBJ2-5; D unresolved. This CDR3 is 10 amino acids long. Trimming left V 7 bases short and J 5 bases short, with 8 bases between. CDR1 is DFQATT, CDR2 SNEGSKA, per germline (reference sequence).

The V and J genes are TRBV11-2 and TRBJ1-5; D call uncertain. The CDR3 is 13 residues long. Germline lookup yields CDR1 SGHAT and CDR2 FQNNGV. The V and J ends lost 3 bases and 6 bases respectively, with 9 bases between them. The CDR3 nucleotides are TGTGCCAGCAGCTTGGAGGGAATTCAGCCCCAGCATTTT. It yields the protein CASSLEGIQPQHF.

The chain is built from TRBV6-5 and TRBJ2-2, with D maybe TRBD1 (6 bases). The V gene lost 5 bases and the J gene lost 9 bases, with 13 bases spanning the gap. The CDR3 extends over 13 amino acids. Germline CDR1 reads MNHEY; CDR2 reads SVGAGI. CDR3 in amino acids: CASSPRQEWELFF. In DNA form, the CDR3 reads TGTGCCAGCAGTCCTCGACAGGAATGGGAGCTGTTTTTT.

The gene calls are TRBV5-5 and TRBJ2-7, with 7 bases identical to TRBD1. The CDR3 extends over 14 amino acids. Per the germline V gene, CDR1 is SGHKS and CDR2 is YYEKEE (reference sequence). The J segment lost 2 bases and the V segment lost 2 bases, leaving 4 bases of the junction unmatched. CDR3 amino acids: CASSLEGQPYEQYF. CDR3 bases: TGTGCCAGCAGCTTAGAGGGACAGCCCTACGAGCAGTACTTC.

The V gene is TRBV27, the J gene TRBJ2-7, with 12 bases lining up with TRBD2. The CDR3 is 14 residues long. The germline gives CDR1 MNHEY, CDR2 SMNVEV (reference sequence). Unmatched junction bases numbered 3, after V lost 5 bases and J lost 4 bases. The chain's CDR3 is CASSRGTSGYEQYF. As DNA, the CDR3 is TGTGCCAGCAGTCGAGGGACTAGCGGGTACGAGCAGTACTTC.

The V and J genes are TRBV6-1 and TRBJ1-5; 7 nucleotides match TRBD1. The CDR3 is 16 residues long. Germline trimming cut 3 bases from V and 3 bases from J; bases unmatched to any gene: 8. The germline V gene has CDR1 MNHNS and CDR2 SASEGT. CDR3 bases: TGTGCCAGCAGTGACCTGCTGGGACAGTCCAATCAGCCCCAGCATTTT. Protein sequence: CASSDLLGQSNQPQHF.

The rearrangement uses TRBV10-3 and TRBJ1-5; 9 bases line up with TRBD1. The germline CDR1 and CDR2 sequences are ENHRY and SYGVKD. The CDR3 covers 16 residues. V dropped 3 bases and J dropped 4; count of bases not matched to a gene: 7. CDR3 region: CAISDPGQGANQPQHF. The CDR3 nucleotides read TGTGCCATCAGTGACCCGGGACAGGGTGCGAATCAGCCCCAGCATTTT.

J is TRBJ1-2 and V is TRBV29-1; 8 bases line up with TRBD1. Germline-derived CDR1 and CDR2 are SQVTM and ANQGSEA. V was clipped by 6 bases and J by 1 base; unmatched bases: 4. The length of the CDR3 is 13 residues. CDR3 residues: CSVADRVNYGYTF. In DNA, the CDR3 is TGCAGCGTAGCGGACAGGGTTAACTATGGCTACACCTTC.

This rearrangement joins TRBV7-2 to TRBJ1-2; D is unclear. The CDR3 runs 16 residues. Germline lookup yields CDR1 SGHTA and CDR2 FQGNSA. Trimming took off 5 bases at V and 8 bases at J, with 24 bases between the two ends. DNA of the CDR3: TGTGCCAGCAGCGCCAGACTGATAATCCCCCCATTCGGCTACACCTTC. Translating it yields CASSARLIIPPFGYTF.

J is TRBJ1-2 and V is TRBV27; 8 positions agree with TRBD1. The CDR3 loop spans 16 amino acids. Per germline, CDR1 MNHEY and CDR2 SMNVEV (reference sequence). V lost 6 bases, J lost 8 bases, and 17 bases stayed unmatched. The CDR3 spells CASSPTGEGAMVGYTF. The CDR3, as DNA: TGTGCCAGCAGCCCGACAGGGGAAGGGGCTATGGTCGGCTACACCTTC.

V usage is TRBV5-6 and J usage is TRBJ1-1, with D possibly TRBD1 on 6 matching bases. CDR1 and CDR2 from the germline V gene are SGHDT and YYEEEE. V shed 0 bases and J shed 0 bases, with 18 bases lying between them. The CDR3 spans 18 residues. The CDR3 sequence: CASSLEGTGWKMNTEAFF. DNA of the CDR3: TGTGCCAGCAGCTTGGAAGGCACAGGGTGGAAGATGAACACTGAAGCTTTCTTT.

The rearrangement uses TRBV6-5 and TRBJ1-1; D gene ambiguous. The CDR3 extends over 13 amino acids. CDR1 is MNHEY, CDR2 SVGAGI, per germline. The V and J ends lost 1 base and 10 bases respectively, with 13 bases between them. CDR3 protein: CASSYLHRVGAFF. CDR3 nucleotides: TGTGCCAGCAGTTACTTACACCGTGTTGGAGCTTTCTTT.

This clone was seen just once. The chain links TRBV29-1 to TRBJ1-2; weak D call: TRBD1 (5 bases). V was trimmed by 1 base and J by 6 bases, leaving 12 bases between them. Germline V gene data show CDR1 as SQVTM and CDR2 as ANQGSEA. The CDR3 extends over 13 amino acids. CDR3 in DNA: TGCAGCGTTGAAGTCGGGGGAGGGCATGGCTACACCTTC. Protein product: CSVEVGGGHGYTF.

This sequence joins TRBV30 and TRBJ1-5, with unresolved D. The CDR3 extends over 14 amino acids. Germline lookup yields CDR1 GTSNPN and CDR2 SVGIG (reference sequence). Trimming took off 2 bases at V and 8 bases at J, with 16 bases between the two ends. CDR3: CAWSLIGSAEPQHF. The CDR3 nucleotides read TGTGCCTGGAGTTTGATCGGGAGTGCAGAGCCCCAGCATTTT.

The chain is built from TRBV29-1 and TRBJ2-7; 11 bases agree with TRBD1. CDR3 size: 15 residues. V gave up 5 bases and J gave up 3 bases; unmatched junction bases: 9. Germline V lookup: CDR1 SQVTM, CDR2 ANQGSEA. The CDR3 DNA is TGCAGCGTTTCTGGTGGACAGGGGGCAGGCTACGAGCAGTACTTC. This sequence encodes CSVSGGQGAGYEQYF.

This rearrangement joins TRBV5-4 to TRBJ2-7, with D tentatively TRBD1 (6 bases). V lost 5 bases to trimming and J lost 0 bases, with 18 bases between them. CDR1 and CDR2 from the germline V gene are SGHNT and YYREEE (reference sequence). The CDR3 consists of 16 residues. The DNA of the CDR3 is TGTGCCAGCAGTGTTTTACAGGGCCCTCACTCCTACGAGCAGTACTTC. Its protein is CASSVLQGPHSYEQYF.

This clone was picked up one time. The chain carries TRBV23-1 and TRBJ1-3; possible D gene TRBD1, 5 bases. TRBV23-1 qualifies as an ORF whose function is uncertain. The CDR3 runs to 13 residues. V lost 6 bases and J 0 bases, leaving 6 bases between the germline ends. CDR3 DNA: TGCGCCAGCAGGACAGACTCTGGAAACACCATATATTTT. This encodes CASRTDSGNTIYF.